This T cell receptor (beta chain) was sequenced for a study of blood T cells in healthy people across ages (dated by TCRdb to the mid-2010s). About the investigation overall: Template switching captured roughly one uniquely barcoded TCR beta cDNA molecule per two T cells in model experiments. The study measured age-related changes in TCR beta repertoire diversity using deep sequencing normalized with unique cDNA molecular identifiers. Four age groups were formed from the donors: young (average about 16 years), middle-aged (around 40), aged (around 62) and long-lived (more than 75). For two donors (one aged 18 to 30 and one aged 80 or older), the study analyzed two additional independent replicas of 1 million unique cDNA reads from the same blood draw.

What the authors observed across the whole study: Compared with the aged group, the long-lived group had more naive CD4+ T cells, fewer expanded clones and increased TCR diversity, suggesting age selection. Because donor CMV infection status was unknown, age-related changes in expanded clonotypes were potentially confounded. Total diversity estimates from one million sequenced T cells were considered lower bounds and underestimates. A strong correlation was found between observed TCR beta diversity and the percentage of naive T cells measured by flow cytometry. As age increased, observed TCR beta diversity per million T cells dropped in a roughly linear way, and a significant reduction was already evident by age 40. Conclusive comparison of naive and antigen-experienced compartments was prevented by the profiling of bulk unsorted PBMCs.

The donors were roughly 40 Caucasian individuals from Russia, aged 6 to 90 years, who were systemically healthy. Each donor gave ten milliliters of peripheral blood, drawn into EDTA-treated Vacutainer tubes. Ficoll-Paque density-gradient centrifugation was used to isolate PBMCs, with at least 6.5 million per sample. Trizol reagent was used to extract total RNA from the PBMCs, yielding at least 5.5 micrograms per sample. For every donor, an aliquot of PBMCs went through flow cytometry to measure the percentages of naive CD45RAhigh/CD27high T cells. This clonotype was seen a handful of times. Its target antigen remains unknown. One base away there is no much larger clone; base qualities are not given. The library was generated by 5' RACE. Sequenced using an Illumina HiSeq 2500. A second PCR of about 7 to 12 cycles was run with a J-beta primer mix and a sample-barcoded 5' primer. A unique molecular identifier was introduced onto each TCR beta cDNA molecule by a template-switch 5' adaptor carrying 12 random nucleotides. Each sample yielded at least 3 million CDR3-containing paired-end reads. All of the RNA was converted into first-strand cDNA using the Mint cDNA synthesis kit, with a TRBC-specific oligonucleotide serving as the primer. All cDNA was treated with uracil-DNA glycosylase and then went through a first 18-cycle PCR with the universal primers M1SS and BC2_uni_R. Per the authors' processing: Normalization of each sample was performed by random selection of 1 million high-quality reads, each carrying a distinct molecular identifier. Instead of being binned into consensus sequences, reads that shared molecular identifiers were thrown out. MiTCR, set to a Q25 quality threshold and the strictest error-elimination algorithm, was used for CDR3 identification, clonotype clustering and error correction. A nonparametric unseen species model using Euler transformation provided a lower-bound estimate of total TCR beta diversity. The public reads were reanalyzed by TCRdb: fastp trimming at Q25, MiXCR alignment, in-frame beta chains only. Rows merge per CDR3 protein into single entries with the most common DNA and genes. TCRdb, not the original authors, processed these V and J calls. The sample table records approximately 490,000 distinct CDR3 sequences; approximately 25% of these occur just once. 8.7% of the sample lies in the top ten.

Separately, the same data were catalogued under a study of T cells of mothers and their children. Looking at the second paper: Donors were nine systemically healthy Caucasian individuals: three mothers and their six children. cDNA synthesis used all of the extracted RNA, with approximately 1.4 ug of RNA in each 15 ul reaction. In the second PCR, the M1S primer introduced both the sample barcodes and 2-4 random nucleotides. Each mother yielded over 10 million TCR beta CDR3 reads and each child 2.5 million to 3 million reads. Thymic selection similarly shapes TCR recombination output in related and unrelated pairs, with minor effect from inherited differences. Normalized repertoire overlap was always slightly but never significantly higher in related than unrelated mother-child pairs. Persistent microchimeric T cell clones were not detected, at a sensitivity of 85 to 100 clones per million clonotypes. In the study, deep NGS was used to compare the TCR beta repertoires of mothers and children, and features distinguishing related mother-child pairs from unrelated individuals were sought. On average, the children were roughly 10 +/- 4 years old, while the mothers were approximately 40 +/- 4 years old. After adapter ligation with NEBNext reagents, the libraries were sequenced on Illumina HiSeq 2000 with 100+100 nt paired-end reads. To avoid cross-contamination, the mother libraries and the child libraries were prepared a month apart and sequenced in separate runs. For each donor, between about 500,000 and 2,000,000 distinct TCR beta clonotypes were identified. Naive TCR beta clonotypes were estimated from low-frequency clonotypes matched to each donor's FACS-determined naive share, without sorting.

Input material: blood. This TCR derives from a boy younger than 18 in good health.

The CDR3 corresponds to CASSLVAGGPENEQFF. The sequence in DNA is TGTGCCAGCAGCTTGGTTGCGGGGGGGCCGGAAAATGAGCAGTTCTTC. This sequence uses TRBV5-6 and TRBJ2-1, with 9 central nucleotides matching TRBD2. The CDR3 measures 16 amino acids from cysteine to phenylalanine. Only the CDR3 portion is preserved as DNA: 48 bases, with reading frame beginning at the first base. CDR1 and CDR2 were assigned from the germline V gene as SGHDT and YYEEEE. The V end gives up 0 bases and the J end 7 bases, leaving 8 bases in the junction not matched to a gene. The entire variable domain, with the stretches around the CDR3 drawn from the reference TRBV5-6 and TRBJ2-1 proteins, is DAGVTQSPTHLIKTRGQQVTLRCSPKSGHDTVSWYQQALGQGPQFIFQYYEEEERQRGNFPDRFSGHQFPNYSSELNVNALLLGDSALYLCASSLVAGGPENEQFFGPGTRLTVL.